Shown below are 14 T cell receptor beta chains from a single sample sequenced in a study of blood T cell repertoires in COVID-19. Using immunoSEQ multiplex PCR, the repertoire was profiled, and TCRdb retains in-frame clones only, with some absent. Among approximately 190,000 clones, 84% were seen once, and the ten largest hold 4.5% to 6%. Specimen: peripheral blood. These TCRs come from a woman in her 70s with active or convalescent COVID-19.

The rearrangement joins TRBV5-1 to TRBJ1-1; tentative D call: TRBD1 (6 bases). Germline V gives CDR1 SGHRS, CDR2 YFSETQ. This CDR3 comprises 16 residues. Trimming took 5 bases from V and 1 from J, leaving 18 bases between them. The CDR3 sequence: CASSLTPGTPNTEAFF. The CDR3 DNA is TGCGCCAGCAGTTTAACACCCGGGACACCGAACACTGAAGCTTTCTTT.

The rearrangement joins TRBV20-1 to TRBJ2-1; D gene unclear. The CDR3 totals 13 residues. Germline CDR1 reads DFQATT; CDR2 reads SNEGSKA (reference sequence). Trimming stripped 3 bases from V and 12 bases from J, with 18 bases between. CDR3 bases: TGCAGTGCTAGTACGGTAGAACCCCTTTGGCAGTTCTTC. Translation gives CSASTVEPLWQFF.

The chain uses TRBV6-2 or TRBV6-3 and TRBJ2-4, with D perhaps matching TRBD1 (5 bases). V gave up 6 bases and J gave up 1 base, with 19 bases separating them. From germline, CDR1 is MNHEY and CDR2 SVGEGT. The length of the CDR3 is 17 residues. The CDR3: CASSPLERKGAKNIQYF. CDR3 nucleotide sequence: TGTGCCAGCAGCCCCCTAGAGAGAAAGGGGGCCAAAAACATTCAGTACTTC.

A few counts support this clone. The CDR3 protein is CASSQTGTGTDTQYF. For the CDR3, the DNA is TGCGCCAGCAGCCAAACCGGGACAGGGACAGATACGCAGTATTTT. V and J are TRBV4-1 and TRBJ2-3, with TRBD1 identical over 9 bases. Per the germline V gene, CDR1 is MGHRA and CDR2 is YSYEKL. V was clipped by 2 bases and J by 3 bases; unmatched bases: 3. The CDR3 is made up of 15 amino acids.

CDR3 sequence: CASSRGLMGNYEQYF. The CDR3 DNA sequence: TGTGCCAGCAGCCGCGGACTCATGGGAAACTACGAGCAGTACTTC. The chain couples TRBV7-6 to TRBJ2-7, with a tentative D call TRBD2 (5 bases). V was shortened by 5 bases and J by 3 bases, with 17 bases between the two germline ends. Germline CDR1 and CDR2: SGHVS and FNYEAQ. The CDR3 loop spans 15 amino acids.

The chain combines TRBV27 with TRBJ1-6, with unresolved D. Per the germline V gene, CDR1 is MNHEY and CDR2 is SMNVEV (reference sequence). The CDR3 is 14 amino acids. V dropped 6 bases and J dropped 7 bases, with 13 bases sitting between them. CDR3 loop: CASSPAGRNSPLHF. CDR3 DNA sequence: TGTGCCAGCAGCCCCGCTGGGAGAAATTCACCCCTCCACTTT.

The gene calls are TRBV18 and TRBJ2-7; D is unclear. V gave up 2 bases and J gave up 6 bases, with 11 bases separating them. The germline gives CDR1 KGHSH, CDR2 LQKENI. The CDR3 is 13 amino acids. Here the CDR3 reads CASSPTVGAEQYF. CDR3 DNA sequence: TGTGCCAGCTCACCAACGGTCGGAGCCGAGCAGTACTTC.

The DNA of the CDR3 is TGTGCCAGCAGCTCACCACGTTTAGCTAACTATGGCTACACCTTC. Protein sequence: CASSSPRLANYGYTF. This rearrangement joins TRBV5-5 to TRBJ1-2; no firm D call. V lost 3 bases and J 0 bases, leaving 12 bases between the germline ends. The CDR3 runs to 15 residues. Germline CDR1 SGHKS, CDR2 YYEKEE (reference sequence).

The V gene is TRBV10-3, the J gene TRBJ1-1; 8 nucleotides align to TRBD1. The V gene's germline CDR1 is ENHRY and CDR2 SYGVKD. V dropped 6 bases and J dropped 1; count of bases not matched to a gene: 7. The CDR3 contains 15 residues. DNA of the CDR3: TGTGCCATCAGGCAGGGGGCGGGTGGGAACACTGAAGCTTTCTTT. It is translated as CAIRQGAGGNTEAFF.

V is TRBV9 and J is TRBJ2-3; tentative D call: TRBD2 (7 bases). Germline lookup yields CDR1 SGDLS and CDR2 YYNGEE. V was clipped by 0 bases and J by 0 bases, with 11 bases between them. CDR3 length: 16 amino acids. The CDR3: CASSVGGGASTDTQYF. The CDR3 bases are TGTGCCAGCAGCGTAGGAGGGGGGGCCAGCACAGATACGCAGTATTTT.

The CDR3 loop is CASSGGVGVGNQPQHF. In DNA, the CDR3 is TGTGCCAGCAGTGGGGGGGTCGGTGTGGGCAATCAGCCCCAGCATTTT. The chain has TRBV6-1 and TRBJ1-5; D might be TRBD1 (5 bases). The CDR3 sequence is 16 residues long. CDR1 is MNHNS, CDR2 SASEGT, per germline. Trimming cost V 4 bases and J 2 bases, with 15 bases left between them.

This sequence joins TRBV27 and TRBJ2-7; 8 bases map to TRBD1. Germline assignment: CDR1 MNHEY and CDR2 SMNVEV (reference sequence). V was clipped by 3 bases and J by 4 bases; unmatched bases: 17. The CDR3 has 18 residues. The CDR3 DNA follows: TGTGCCAGCAGTTTGGGATTCCAGACCGGGACAGGACCATACGAGCAGTACTTC. Translated: CASSLGFQTGTGPYEQYF.

V and J are TRBV27 and TRBJ1-1; D might be TRBD1 (6 bases). Trimming cost V 3 bases and J 2 bases, with 13 bases left between them. The length of the CDR3 is 15 residues. Looked up from germline, CDR1 is MNHEY and CDR2 is SMNVEV (reference sequence). The CDR3 coding sequence is TGTGCCAGCAGTTTGTCCGGGACACCCAACACTGAAGCTTTCTTT. The encoded protein is CASSLSGTPNTEAFF.

DNA of the CDR3: TGTGCCAGCTCAGACAGTTTGAACACTGAAGCTTTCTTT. Protein sequence: CASSDSLNTEAFF. This chain links TRBV19 with TRBJ1-1; D may be TRBD1 (5 bases). The CDR3 runs 13 residues. Germline V gene lookup returns CDR1 LNHDA and CDR2 SQIVND (reference sequence). V gave up 9 bases and J gave up 0 bases, with 11 bases separating them.